Following are 23 T cell receptor beta chains from one sample sequenced in a study of T cell repertoires in cytomegalovirus infection (dated by TCRdb to between 2018 and 2020). Sequencing instrument: Illumina HiSeq 1500. TCRdb applied fastp at Q25 and MiXCR to the public reads, then kept only in-frame beta chains. A single entry per CDR3 protein holds the most common genes and DNA from its merged rows. Within this sample are a few hundred thousand distinct CDR3 sequences, with about 15% of them counted one time only. In total, the top ten clones hold roughly 45% of the sample. The sequenced material came from CD8+ T cells from PBMCs. The receptors were gathered from a human donor in good health (CMV status not recorded). Some clones in this sample may be carry-over from other donors' samples.

This clonotype showed up many times. This sequence joins TRBV2 and TRBJ1-2, with TRBD1 as a possible D gene (5 bases). The CDR3 is made up of 12 amino acids. Per the germline V gene, CDR1 is SNHLY and CDR2 is FYNNEI. The V end was cut by 6 bases, the J end by 6 bases, with 11 bases between. Written as DNA, the CDR3 is TGTGCCAGCAGAACCCTGGGGGATGGCTACACCTTC. This gives the protein CASRTLGDGYTF.

This clonotype was picked up one time. The V and J genes are TRBV18 and TRBJ1-5; TRBD1 might be the D (5 bases). V was trimmed by 4 bases and J by 2 bases, leaving 12 bases between them. From germline, CDR1 is KGHSH and CDR2 LQKENI. The CDR3 covers 15 residues. The CDR3 sequence: CASSQGTRGNQPQHF. CDR3 bases: TGTGCCAGCTCACAGGGGACCCGGGGCAATCAGCCCCAGCATTTT.

V gene TRBV7-9 combines with J gene TRBJ1-2, with 9 bases aligning to TRBD1. The germline V gene encodes CDR1 SEHNR and CDR2 FQNEAQ (reference sequence). Losses at the gene ends were 5 bases for V and 4 bases for J; bases not matched to a gene: 5. The CDR3 has 14 residues. CDR3 sequence (DNA): TGTGCCAGCAGCCTACAGGGGGCAGGCTATGGCTACACCTTC. It yields the protein CASSLQGAGYGYTF.

The V gene is TRBV6-1, the J gene TRBJ2-7; D call uncertain. Trimming cost V 10 bases and J 3 bases, with 7 bases left between them. The CDR3 runs 10 residues. Looked up from germline, CDR1 is MNHNS and CDR2 is SASEGT. As DNA, the CDR3 is TGTGCCACCTCTATCTACGAGCAGTACTTC. Protein product: CATSIYEQYF.

This clonotype was seen many times. The V and J genes are TRBV7-9 and TRBJ2-5; TRBD1 agrees at 9 bases. CDR1 and CDR2 (germline): SEHNR, FQNEAQ (reference sequence). Trimming cost V 5 bases and J 3 bases; bases outside gene matches: 7. This CDR3 region has 15 residues. The CDR3 here is CASSTPGQGKETQYF. CDR3 DNA sequence: TGTGCCAGCAGCACTCCGGGACAGGGAAAAGAGACCCAGTACTTC. Using reference TRBV7-9 and TRBJ2-5 for the parts outside the CDR3, the full variable domain is DTGVSQNPRHKITKRGQNVTFRCDPISEHNRLYWYRQTLGQGPEFLTYFQNEAQLEKSRLLSDRFSAERPKGSFSTLEIQRTEQGDSAMYLCASSTPGQGKETQYFGPGTRLLVL.

This chain connects TRBV6-2 or TRBV6-3 to TRBJ2-1; D gene unclear. Trimming took off 6 bases at V and 3 bases at J, with 15 bases between the two ends. CDR1 and CDR2 (germline): MNHEY, SVGEGT. The length of the CDR3 is 15 residues. The CDR3 DNA reads as TGTGCCAGCAGCTGGGGAAGACTCAACTACAATGAGCAGTTCTTC. Protein sequence: CASSWGRLNYNEQFF.

The chain is built from TRBV19 and TRBJ1-5, with D perhaps TRBD1 (6 bases). Germline V gene sequence: CDR1 LNHDA, CDR2 SQIVND (reference sequence). The CDR3 is 14 residues long. The V gene lost 7 bases and the J gene lost 3 bases, with 13 bases spanning the gap. This chain's CDR3 is CASKLQGYNQPQHF. The CDR3 bases are TGTGCCAGTAAATTGCAGGGGTACAATCAGCCCCAGCATTTT. Looking up the rest from reference TRBV19 and TRBJ1-5 gives the full variable domain: DGGITQSPKYLFRKEGQNVTLSCEQNLNHDAMYWYRQDPGQGLRLIYYSQIVNDFQKGDIAEGYSVSREKKESFPLTVTSAQKNPTAFYLCASKLQGYNQPQHFGDGTRLSIL.

Details on this clonotype: Just one base apart from a much larger clone, this may be a read error. The V gene is TRBV7-2, the J gene TRBJ2-1; D not certain. The CDR3 is 11 amino acids. The germline gives CDR1 SGHTA, CDR2 FQGNSA. The CDR3 nucleotides read TGTGTCAGCAGCTTACCCCCCGAGCAGTTCTTC. It encodes CVSSLPPEQFF.

The sample holds many counts of this clonotype. The chain recombines TRBV7-2 with TRBJ2-3, with D maybe TRBD1 (5 bases). The length of the CDR3 is 14 residues. The germline V gene has CDR1 SGHTA and CDR2 FQGNSA. V lost 4 bases, J lost 4 bases, and 12 bases lay in between. The CDR3 nucleotides read TGTGCCAGCAGCTCCGACAGTGGGGCAGATACGCAGTATTTT. Its protein product is CASSSDSGADTQYF.

V is TRBV27 and J is TRBJ1-5, with D unclear. Trimming stripped 1 base from V and 4 bases from J, with 11 bases between. Germline V gives CDR1 MNHEY, CDR2 SMNVEV (reference sequence). This CDR3 comprises 15 residues. CDR3 nucleotide sequence: TGTGCCAGCAGTTTATTCTGGCCGTCAAATCAGCCCCAGCATTTT. It yields the protein CASSLFWPSNQPQHF.

This clonotype appeared many times. The rearrangement uses TRBV7-8 and TRBJ1-1, with D tentatively TRBD1 (5 bases). The CDR3 length is 15 residues. From germline, CDR1 is SGHVS and CDR2 FQNEAQ. V lost 5 bases, J lost 2 bases, and 15 bases lay in between. The CDR3: CASSPDIWGNTEAFF. As DNA, the CDR3 is TGTGCCAGCAGCCCGGACATCTGGGGAAACACTGAAGCTTTCTTT.

The chain joins TRBV19 to TRBJ1-2; 7 bases agree with TRBD1. V gave up 3 bases and J gave up 3 bases; unmatched junction bases: 4. From germline, CDR1 is LNHDA and CDR2 SQIVND (reference sequence). This CDR3 region has 14 residues. As DNA, the CDR3 is TGTGCCAGTAGTATGGGAGGGGGCGACTATGGCTACACCTTC. Amino acid sequence: CASSMGGGDYGYTF.

The gene calls are TRBV7-2 and TRBJ2-3; 9 bases agree with TRBD2. The CDR3 sequence is 16 residues long. The J segment lost 5 bases and the V segment lost 1 base, leaving 7 bases of the junction unmatched. The germline CDR1 and CDR2 sequences are SGHTA and FQGNSA. CDR3 region: CASSLERGGAEDTQYF. CDR3 coding DNA: TGTGCCAGCAGCTTAGAACGCGGGGGGGCCGAAGATACGCAGTATTTT.

The chain links TRBV5-5 to TRBJ2-7; 7 bases match TRBD2. CDR3 size: 15 residues. Losses at the gene ends were 4 bases for V and 4 bases for J; bases not matched to a gene: 11. CDR1 is SGHKS, CDR2 YYEKEE, per germline (reference sequence). CDR3 sequence: CASSPGRVGPYEQYF. In nucleotides, the CDR3 is TGTGCCAGCAGCCCAGGGAGGGTGGGGCCGTACGAGCAGTACTTC.

The chain carries TRBV9 and TRBJ1-2, with D possibly matching TRBD1 (6 bases). This CDR3 comprises 16 residues. Germline loops: CDR1 SGDLS, CDR2 YYNGEE. Trimming took off 4 bases at V and 7 bases at J, with 23 bases between the two ends. CDR3 residues: CASSPNHGRTASGYTF. DNA for the CDR3: TGTGCCAGCAGCCCGAACCACGGAAGGACAGCTTCTGGCTACACCTTC. Based on the CDR3 plus reference TRBV9 and TRBJ1-2, the full variable domain is DSGVTQTPKHLITATGQRVTLRCSPRSGDLSVYWYQQSLDQGLQFLIQYYNGEERAKGNILERFSAQQFPDLHSELNLSSLELGDSALYFCASSPNHGRTASGYTFGSGTRLTVV.

This clonotype was observed at least ten times. V gene TRBV7-8 combines with J gene TRBJ2-7, with D unclear. The germline V and J ends were trimmed by 1 base and 2 bases, with 9 bases remaining between them. The germline V gene encodes CDR1 SGHVS and CDR2 FQNEAQ. This CDR3 comprises 14 residues. CDR3 nucleotide sequence: TGTGCCAGCAGCTTAGTGGCACCAACCTACGAGCAGTACTTC. It yields the protein CASSLVAPTYEQYF.

This clonotype was seen only a few times. The DNA for the CDR3 is TGTGCCATCAGGGGTACAGGGGGGCGGCCTGAAGCTTTCTTT. This sequence encodes CAIRGTGGRPEAFF. The rearrangement links TRBV10-3 to TRBJ1-1; 8 nucleotides agree with TRBD1. V lost 6 bases, J lost 6 bases, and 9 bases stayed unmatched. Germline V CDR1 and CDR2: ENHRY, SYGVKD. The CDR3 totals 14 residues.

This clonotype came up many times. The chain employs TRBV7-8 and TRBJ1-6; possibly TRBD1 for D (6 bases). Trimming removed 5 bases from V and 0 bases from J, with 20 bases in between. Germline assignment: CDR1 SGHVS and CDR2 FQNEAQ. There are 19 residues in the CDR3. CDR3 sequence reads: CASSLVEQGTSSYNSPLHF. Written as DNA, the CDR3 is TGTGCCAGCAGCCTCGTCGAGCAGGGGACTAGCTCCTATAATTCACCCCTCCACTTT.

In its sample, this clonotype was seen many times. J is TRBJ1-2 and V is TRBV3-1; 8 nucleotides match TRBD1. This CDR3 spans 13 amino acids. The germline CDR1 and CDR2 sequences are LGHDT and YNNKEL (reference sequence). V lost 6 bases, J lost 7 bases, and 7 bases stayed unmatched. This chain's CDR3 is CASSPGQGPGYTF. The CDR3 DNA is TGTGCCAGCAGTCCCGGACAGGGTCCTGGCTACACCTTC.

The V call is TRBV28, the J call TRBJ1-2; tentatively, D is TRBD1 (6 bases). Germline CDR1 and CDR2: MDHEN and SYDVKM. CDR3 length equals 15 residues. Trimming pared 6 bases from V and 0 bases from J, leaving 14 bases between. The CDR3 loop reads CASRTQGFSNYGYTF. The CDR3 coding sequence is TGTGCCAGCAGGACACAGGGATTTTCTAACTATGGCTACACCTTC.

This clonotype has a count of ten or more. CDR3 amino acids: CASSEASTWIDTQYF. In DNA form, the CDR3 reads TGTGCCAGCAGTGAAGCTAGTACCTGGATAGATACGCAGTATTTT. The chain joins TRBV6-1 to TRBJ2-3; unclear D gene. CDR1 is MNHNS, CDR2 SASEGT, per germline. Deletions cut 0 bases from V and 5 bases from J, with 12 bases between. CDR3 size: 15 residues.

The J gene is TRBJ1-1, the V gene TRBV4-1, with 9 bases identical to TRBD1. Germline-derived CDR1 and CDR2 are MGHRA and YSYEKL. This CDR3 comprises 14 residues. V lost 3 bases to trimming and J lost 6 bases; unmatched junction nucleotides: 5. CDR3 coding DNA: TGCGCCAGCAGCCAGGGACAGGGTAAATCTGAAGCTTTCTTT. Its protein is CASSQGQGKSEAFF.

This clonotype appeared a few times. V and J are TRBV6-1 and TRBJ2-7, with D unclear. The CDR3 covers 14 residues. Germline V gene sequence: CDR1 MNHNS, CDR2 SASEGT. Trimming took 5 bases from V and 2 from J, leaving 13 bases between them. The CDR3 region is CASSPRRYTYEQYF. For the CDR3, the DNA is TGTGCCAGCAGTCCTAGACGCTACACCTACGAGCAGTACTTC.